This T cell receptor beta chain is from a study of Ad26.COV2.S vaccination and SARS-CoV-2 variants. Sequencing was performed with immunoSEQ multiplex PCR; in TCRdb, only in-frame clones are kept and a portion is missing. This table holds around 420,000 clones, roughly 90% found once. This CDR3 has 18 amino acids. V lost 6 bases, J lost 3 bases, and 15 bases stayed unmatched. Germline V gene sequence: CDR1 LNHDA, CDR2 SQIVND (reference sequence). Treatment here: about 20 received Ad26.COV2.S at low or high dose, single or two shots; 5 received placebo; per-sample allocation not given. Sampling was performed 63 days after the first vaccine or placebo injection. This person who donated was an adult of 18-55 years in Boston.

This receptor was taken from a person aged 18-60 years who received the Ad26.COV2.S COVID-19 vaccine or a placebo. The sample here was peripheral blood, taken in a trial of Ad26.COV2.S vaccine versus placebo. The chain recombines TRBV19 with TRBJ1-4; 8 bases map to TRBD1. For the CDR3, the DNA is TGTGCCAGTAGCGTCCGGAGGCAGGGGGCTGGGGCTAATGAAAAACTGTTTTTT. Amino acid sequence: CASSVRRQGAGANEKLFF.